Presented here are 25 T cell receptor beta chains from one specimen sequenced in a study of T cell changes during pregnancy in multiple sclerosis. Generated by immunoSEQ multiplex PCR, the TCRdb table keeps only in-frame clones and is missing some. The sample shows 30,000 to 40,000 clones, roughly 93% of them seen only once. Material: CD8+ T cells from peripheral blood mononuclear cells, obtained in the third trimester of pregnancy. The receptors come from a female donor with multiple sclerosis, enrolled in a pregnancy study.

The rearrangement links TRBV7-9 to TRBJ2-3; 7 bases are shared with TRBD1. The V and J ends lost 3 bases and 1 base, in that order; junction bases with no gene match: 13. This CDR3 is 18 amino acids long. The germline gives CDR1 SEHNR, CDR2 FQNEAQ (reference sequence). The CDR3 DNA is TGTGCCAGCAGCTTGATGGACAGGACTCCAATGGGCACAGATACGCAGTATTTT. This encodes CASSLMDRTPMGTDTQYF. Full variable domain (remainder filled in from reference TRBV7-9 and TRBJ2-3): DTGVSQNPRHKITKRGQNVTFRCDPISEHNRLYWYRQTLGQGPEFLTYFQNEAQLEKSRLLSDRFSAERPKGSFSTLEIQRTEQGDSAMYLCASSLMDRTPMGTDTQYFGPGTRLTVL.

This clone was detected once. This chain uses TRBV5-1 with TRBJ1-3; D is possibly TRBD1 (6 bases). Germline assignment: CDR1 SGHRS and CDR2 YFSETQ. Trimming took off 4 bases at V and 1 base at J, with 12 bases between the two ends. The CDR3 covers 15 residues. The CDR3 coding sequence is TGCGCCAGCAGCCTCGATGGACAGTCTGGAAACACCATATATTTT. Its protein is CASSLDGQSGNTIYF.

This clone was observed a few times. This chain links TRBV9 with TRBJ1-4; 7 bases agree with TRBD1. V lost 1 base, J lost 5 bases, and 8 bases stayed unmatched. Germline CDR1 reads SGDLS; CDR2 reads YYNGEE. This CDR3 has 16 residues. CDR3 in DNA: TGTGCCAGCAGCGTAAATCCCGACAGGGTGAATGAAAAACTGTTTTTT. Translated, it gives CASSVNPDRVNEKLFF.

The chain has TRBV6-5 and TRBJ2-2; the D gene is possibly TRBD2 (5 bases). The CDR3 totals 16 residues. With 0 bases removed from V and 5 bases from J, the gap between germline ends came to 13 bases. From germline, CDR1 is MNHEY and CDR2 SVGAGI. The CDR3 nucleotides read TGTGCCAGCAGTTACTCGATTCCAGCGGATACCGGGGAGCTGTTTTTT. The encoded protein is CASSYSIPADTGELFF.

The chain combines TRBV15 with TRBJ1-2; no clear D. V was clipped by 0 bases and J by 7 bases, with 9 bases between them. Germline V CDR1 and CDR2: LNHNV, YYDKDF (reference sequence). This CDR3 region has 13 residues. The CDR3, as DNA: TGTGCCACCAGCAGAGATGGGCGTATTGGCTACACCTTC. This sequence encodes CATSRDGRIGYTF. The full variable domain, in which reference TRBV15 and TRBJ1-2 provide the parts outside the CDR3, is DAMVIQNPRYQVTQFGKPVTLSCSQTLNHNVMYWYQQKSSQAPKLLFHYYDKDFNNEADTPDNFQSRRPNTSFCFLDIRSPGLGDTAMYLCATSRDGRIGYTFGSGTRLTVV.

The chain carries TRBV7-9 and TRBJ2-3, with a possible D match to TRBD2 (6 bases). This CDR3 contains 15 residues. The V end was cut by 4 bases, the J end by 2 bases, with 13 bases between. CDR1 and CDR2 from the germline V gene are SEHNR and FQNEAQ (reference sequence). CDR3 sequence: CASSSPGVNTDTQYF. CDR3 bases: TGTGCCAGCAGCTCACCGGGGGTTAACACAGATACGCAGTATTTT.

J is TRBJ1-4 and V is TRBV9, with D unresolved. The CDR3 extends over 14 amino acids. The germline V gene encodes CDR1 SGDLS and CDR2 YYNGEE. Trimming removed 0 bases from V and 8 bases from J, with 11 bases in between. The CDR3 sequence is CASSVEVGEEKLFF. The CDR3 region has the DNA TGTGCCAGCAGCGTAGAGGTGGGAGAGGAAAAACTGTTTTTT. The variable domain in full, with the rest retrieved from reference TRBV9 and TRBJ1-4, is DSGVTQTPKHLITATGQRVTLRCSPRSGDLSVYWYQQSLDQGLQFLIQYYNGEERAKGNILERFSAQQFPDLHSELNLSSLELGDSALYFCASSVEVGEEKLFFGSGTQLSVL.

The gene calls are TRBV5-1 and TRBJ2-3; 7 bases are shared with TRBD2. The CDR3 covers 16 residues. Germline-derived CDR1 and CDR2 are SGHRS and YFSETQ. Trimming at V came to 3 bases and at J to 2 bases, leaving 9 bases not matched to a gene. CDR3 protein: CASSSAVAGVTDTQYF. The CDR3, as DNA: TGCGCCAGCAGCTCGGCGGTGGCGGGGGTCACAGATACGCAGTATTTT.

This chain uses TRBV9 with TRBJ2-1; 11 bases match TRBD2. The germline V gene encodes CDR1 SGDLS and CDR2 YYNGEE. J lost 2 bases, V lost 4 bases, and 8 bases had no gene match. The CDR3 runs to 17 residues. The CDR3 DNA is TGTGCCAGCAGCCCAGACCCTAGCGGGGGGACCTACAATGAGCAGTTCTTC. Amino acid sequence: CASSPDPSGGTYNEQFF.

The genes are TRBV9 and TRBJ1-1; possible D gene TRBD1, 6 bases. The CDR3 has 16 amino acids. Trimming took off 3 bases at V and 0 bases at J, with 15 bases between the two ends. Germline V lookup: CDR1 SGDLS, CDR2 YYNGEE. The CDR3 coding sequence is TGTGCCAGCAGCGCGAATCCGGGACAACTGAACACTGAAGCTTTCTTT. Its translation is CASSANPGQLNTEAFF.

J is TRBJ2-7 and V is TRBV4-1; TRBD1 is a possible D gene (7 bases). Trimming shortened V by 0 bases and J by 4 bases, and 19 bases separated the two germline ends. The CDR3 has 17 amino acids. CDR1 MGHRA and CDR2 YSYEKL come from the germline V gene. The DNA for the CDR3 is TGCGCCAGCAGCCAAGAAACTGGAGGGACAGTTGATTACGAGCAGTACTTC. This sequence encodes CASSQETGGTVDYEQYF.

V usage is TRBV5-1 and J usage is TRBJ2-3, with D perhaps TRBD1 (6 bases). Between the trimmed V and J ends, which lost 4 bases and 2 bases, there was a span of 23 bases. From germline, CDR1 is SGHRS and CDR2 YFSETQ. The CDR3 extends over 18 amino acids. CDR3: CASSQNLQGHTTTDTQYF. CDR3 DNA: TGCGCCAGCAGCCAAAACCTCCAGGGACACACCACCACAGATACGCAGTATTTT.

J is TRBJ2-5 and V is TRBV7-6, with D maybe TRBD2 (7 bases). CDR3 length equals 19 residues. CDR1 and CDR2 from the germline V gene are SGHVS and FNYEAQ. Deletions cut 0 bases from V and 5 bases from J, with 25 bases between. The chain's CDR3 is CASSLAGECGGGEVETQYF. The DNA of the CDR3 is TGTGCCAGCAGCTTAGCGGGAGAATGTGGCGGGGGCGAGGTGGAGACCCAGTACTTC.

The gene calls are TRBV6-1 and TRBJ1-5; D gene unclear. Germline V gene sequence: CDR1 MNHNS, CDR2 SASEGT. V lost 2 bases to trimming and J lost 4 bases, with 21 bases between them. The CDR3 covers 18 residues. CDR3 sequence: CASSERSFSGSGNQPQHF. The CDR3 DNA is TGTGCCAGCAGTGAAAGGTCTTTCTCGGGGTCAGGAAATCAGCCCCAGCATTTT.

This clone was observed once. This rearrangement joins TRBV4-1 to TRBJ1-2; D remains unclear. Germline V gene lookup returns CDR1 MGHRA and CDR2 YSYEKL. With 4 bases removed from V and 4 bases from J, the gap between germline ends came to 13 bases. This CDR3 has 14 amino acids. The CDR3 bases are TGCGCCAGCAGCCCCACGGTAGTTCCCTATGGCTACACCTTC. Protein sequence: CASSPTVVPYGYTF.

The sample holds one count of this clone. CDR3 protein: CASSQLTSGGFTDTQYF. The CDR3 DNA reads TGCGCCAGCAGCCAACTAACTAGCGGGGGGTTCACAGATACGCAGTATTTT. V and J are TRBV4-1 and TRBJ2-3; 12 nucleotides align to TRBD2. Germline assignment: CDR1 MGHRA and CDR2 YSYEKL. V shed 2 bases, J shed 2 bases, and the junction held 5 bases outside the gene matches. The CDR3 loop spans 17 amino acids.

J is TRBJ1-1 and V is TRBV6-1, with D possibly matching TRBD1 (5 bases). V lost 3 bases and J 4 bases, leaving 9 bases between the germline ends. The CDR3 is made up of 13 amino acids. Germline V CDR1 and CDR2: MNHNS, SASEGT. Here the CDR3 DNA reads TGTGCCAGCAGTGACAGGGAAGCCACTGAAGCTTTCTTT. Translating gives CASSDREATEAFF.

The gene calls are TRBV25-1 and TRBJ1-2; 7 nucleotides align to TRBD1. The CDR3 covers 16 residues. The trim removed 2 bases at V and 6 bases at J, leaving 12 bases unmatched. The germline V gene has CDR1 MGHDK and CDR2 SYGVNS. CDR3 region: CASSERFSRGRNGYTF. As DNA, the CDR3 is TGTGCCAGCAGTGAACGCTTTTCCAGGGGGAGGAATGGCTACACCTTC.

This chain joins TRBV30 and TRBJ2-5, with 8 bases fitting TRBD2. The CDR3 extends over 15 amino acids. The V gene's germline CDR1 is GTSNPN and CDR2 SVGIG (reference sequence). V gave up 5 bases and J gave up 3 bases; unmatched junction bases: 11. The CDR3 loop reads CAWREGTGGKETQYF. CDR3 DNA sequence: TGTGCCTGGCGGGAGGGGACGGGGGGGAAAGAGACCCAGTACTTC.

This clone was detected only once. The J gene is TRBJ2-3, the V gene TRBV7-2, with D maybe TRBD2 (6 bases). The CDR3 totals 17 residues. Looked up from germline, CDR1 is SGHTA and CDR2 is FQGNSA. V was cut by 3 bases and J by 3 bases, with 19 bases left in between. CDR3 coding DNA: TGTGCCAGCAGCTTTTTCATTGGCGGGGCCAGGACAGATACGCAGTATTTT. Its translation is CASSFFIGGARTDTQYF. Filled out from reference TRBV7-2 and TRBJ2-3, the complete variable domain reads GAGVSQSPSNKVTEKGKDVELRCDPISGHTALYWYRQSLGQGLEFLIYFQGNSAPDKSGLPSDRFSAERTGGSVSTLTIQRTQQEDSAVYLCASSFFIGGARTDTQYFGPGTRLTVL.

There are a few counts of this clone. The chain carries TRBV4-1 and TRBJ2-5; D call uncertain. Trimming left V 0 bases short and J 3 bases short, with 5 bases between. This CDR3 is 13 amino acids long. Germline CDR1 reads MGHRA; CDR2 reads YSYEKL. The CDR3 loop is CASSQDTEETQYF. CDR3 DNA: TGCGCCAGCAGCCAAGATACAGAAGAGACCCAGTACTTC.

The V gene is TRBV27, the J gene TRBJ1-2, with 9 nucleotides matching TRBD1. The CDR3 is 14 residues long. V lost 8 bases, J lost 4 bases, and 8 bases stayed unmatched. CDR1 MNHEY and CDR2 SMNVEV come from the germline V gene (reference sequence). The CDR3 here is CASSPGTGIYGYTF. The CDR3 DNA reads TGTGCCAGCTCACCTGGGACAGGGATCTATGGCTACACCTTC.

The chain is built from TRBV11-3 and TRBJ2-3, with D possibly matching TRBD2 (5 bases). Germline lookup yields CDR1 SGHNT and CDR2 YENEEA. The V and J ends lost 4 bases and 8 bases respectively, with 7 bases between them. CDR3 length: 11 residues. CDR3 coding DNA: TGTGCCAGCAGCTCGGGGTCTACGCAGTATTTT. Protein product: CASSSGSTQYF.

This clone was observed once. The chain employs TRBV11-2 and TRBJ1-2; D is perhaps TRBD1 (5 bases). The CDR3 length is 11 residues. Germline loops: CDR1 SGHAT, CDR2 FQNNGV. V lost 5 bases and J lost 8, with 9 bases in between. CDR3 coding DNA: TGTGCCAGCAGCGCAGGGTTAGGCTACACCTTC. As protein: CASSAGLGYTF.

CDR3 bases: TGTGCCAGCAGCCCCGGACTAGACTCCTACGAGCAGTACTTC. Translated, it gives CASSPGLDSYEQYF. The chain joins TRBV7-3 to TRBJ2-7, with TRBD2 matching 7 bases. CDR1 is SGHTA, CDR2 FQGTGA, per germline. The length of the CDR3 is 14 residues. The ends lost 5 bases at V and 0 bases at J; junction bases unmatched: 4.